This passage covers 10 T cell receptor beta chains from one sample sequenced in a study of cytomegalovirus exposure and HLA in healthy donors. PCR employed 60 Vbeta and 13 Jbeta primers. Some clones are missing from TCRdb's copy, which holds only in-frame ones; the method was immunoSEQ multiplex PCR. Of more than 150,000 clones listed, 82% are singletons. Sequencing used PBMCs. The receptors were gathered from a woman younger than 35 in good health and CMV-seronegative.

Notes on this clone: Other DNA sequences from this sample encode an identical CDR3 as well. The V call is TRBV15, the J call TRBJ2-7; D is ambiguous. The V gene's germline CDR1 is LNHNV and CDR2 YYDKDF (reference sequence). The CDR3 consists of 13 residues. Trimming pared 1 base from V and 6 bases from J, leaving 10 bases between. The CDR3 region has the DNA TGTGCCACCAGCAGAGTCCCGCCTACCGAGCAGTACTTC. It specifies CATSRVPPTEQYF.

DNA for the CDR3: TGTGCCAGCAGCCCGACAGGGAACTATGGCTACACCTTC. Its protein is CASSPTGNYGYTF. V usage is TRBV7-6 and J usage is TRBJ1-2, with TRBD1 identical over 7 bases. From germline, CDR1 is SGHVS and CDR2 FNYEAQ. The length of the CDR3 is 13 residues. V lost 5 bases, J lost 2 bases, and 2 bases stayed unmatched.

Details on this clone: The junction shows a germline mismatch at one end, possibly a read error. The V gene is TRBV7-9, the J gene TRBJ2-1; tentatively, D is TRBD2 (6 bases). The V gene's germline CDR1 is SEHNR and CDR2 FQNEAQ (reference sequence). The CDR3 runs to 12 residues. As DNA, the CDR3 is TGTTCCAGCGTCGGGGGAGACAATGAGCAGTTCTTC. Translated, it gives CSSVGGDNEQFF.

The CDR3, as DNA: TGCGCCAGCAGCCAAGACGCCGCGACCTACGAGCAGTACTTC. This translates into CASSQDAATYEQYF. This sequence joins TRBV4-1 and TRBJ2-7; D uncertain. The CDR3 sequence is 14 residues long. The V end was cut by 0 bases, the J end by 2 bases, with 8 bases between. Germline lookup yields CDR1 MGHRA and CDR2 YSYEKL.

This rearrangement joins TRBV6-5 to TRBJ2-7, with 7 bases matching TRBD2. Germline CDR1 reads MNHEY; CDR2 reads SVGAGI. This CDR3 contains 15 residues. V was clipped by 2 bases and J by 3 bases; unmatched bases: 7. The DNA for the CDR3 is TGTGCCAGCAGTTACGCCTGGGGAGGGTTCTACGAGCAGTACTTC. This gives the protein CASSYAWGGFYEQYF.

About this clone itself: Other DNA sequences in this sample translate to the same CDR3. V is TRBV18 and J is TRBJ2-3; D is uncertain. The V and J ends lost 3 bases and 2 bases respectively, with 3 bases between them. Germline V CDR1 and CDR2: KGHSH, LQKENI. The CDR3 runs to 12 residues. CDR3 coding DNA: TGTGCCAGCTCACCCTACACAGATACGCAGTATTTT. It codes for CASSPYTDTQYF.

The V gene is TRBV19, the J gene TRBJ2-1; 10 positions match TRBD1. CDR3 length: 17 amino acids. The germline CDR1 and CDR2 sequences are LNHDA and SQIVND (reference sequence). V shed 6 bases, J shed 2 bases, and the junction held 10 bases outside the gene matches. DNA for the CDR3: TGTGCCAGTAGCCCGACAGGGGGCGGGGGTCCCTACAATGAGCAGTTCTTC. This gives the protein CASSPTGGGGPYNEQFF.

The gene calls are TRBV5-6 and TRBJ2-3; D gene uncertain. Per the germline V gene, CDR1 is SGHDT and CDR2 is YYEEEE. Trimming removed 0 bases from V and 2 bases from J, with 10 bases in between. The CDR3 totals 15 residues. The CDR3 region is CASSLDVRTTDTQYF. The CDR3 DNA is TGTGCCAGCAGCTTGGATGTTAGAACCACAGATACGCAGTATTTT. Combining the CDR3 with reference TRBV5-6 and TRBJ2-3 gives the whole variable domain DAGVTQSPTHLIKTRGQQVTLRCSPKSGHDTVSWYQQALGQGPQFIFQYYEEEERQRGNFPDRFSGHQFPNYSSELNVNALLLGDSALYLCASSLDVRTTDTQYFGPGTRLTVL.

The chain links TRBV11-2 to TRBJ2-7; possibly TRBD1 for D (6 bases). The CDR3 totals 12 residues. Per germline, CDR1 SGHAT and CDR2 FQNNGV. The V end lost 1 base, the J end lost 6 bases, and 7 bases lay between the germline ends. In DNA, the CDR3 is TGTGCCAGCAGCTTAGGCAGGGGCGAGCAGTACTTC. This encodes CASSLGRGEQYF. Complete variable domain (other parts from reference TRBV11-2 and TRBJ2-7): EAGVAQSPRYKIIEKRQSVAFWCNPISGHATLYWYQQILGQGPKLLIQFQNNGVVDDSQLPKDRFSAERLKGVDSTLKIQPAKLEDSAVYLCASSLGRGEQYFGPGTRLTVT.

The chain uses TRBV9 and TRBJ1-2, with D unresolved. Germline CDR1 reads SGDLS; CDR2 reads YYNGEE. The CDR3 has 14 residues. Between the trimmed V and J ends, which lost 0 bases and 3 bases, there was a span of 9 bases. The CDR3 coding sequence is TGTGCCAGCAGCGTAGGCGGCCTTGACTATGGCTACACCTTC. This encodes CASSVGGLDYGYTF.